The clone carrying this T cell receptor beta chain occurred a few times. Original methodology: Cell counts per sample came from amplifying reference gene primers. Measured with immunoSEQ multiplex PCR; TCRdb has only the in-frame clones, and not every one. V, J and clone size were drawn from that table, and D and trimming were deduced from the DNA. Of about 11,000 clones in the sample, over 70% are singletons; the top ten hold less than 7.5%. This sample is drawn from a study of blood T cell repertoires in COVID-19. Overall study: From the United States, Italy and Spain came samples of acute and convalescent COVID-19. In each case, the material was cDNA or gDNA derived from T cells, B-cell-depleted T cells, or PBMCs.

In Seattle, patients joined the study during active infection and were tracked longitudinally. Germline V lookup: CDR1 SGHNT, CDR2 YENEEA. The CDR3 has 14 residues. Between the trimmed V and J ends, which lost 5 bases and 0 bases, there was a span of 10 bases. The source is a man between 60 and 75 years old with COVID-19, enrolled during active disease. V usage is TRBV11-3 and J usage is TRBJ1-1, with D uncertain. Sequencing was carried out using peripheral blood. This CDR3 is CASSQDSMNTEAFF. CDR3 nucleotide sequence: TGTGCCAGCAGCCAGGATTCTATGAACACTGAAGCTTTCTTT.